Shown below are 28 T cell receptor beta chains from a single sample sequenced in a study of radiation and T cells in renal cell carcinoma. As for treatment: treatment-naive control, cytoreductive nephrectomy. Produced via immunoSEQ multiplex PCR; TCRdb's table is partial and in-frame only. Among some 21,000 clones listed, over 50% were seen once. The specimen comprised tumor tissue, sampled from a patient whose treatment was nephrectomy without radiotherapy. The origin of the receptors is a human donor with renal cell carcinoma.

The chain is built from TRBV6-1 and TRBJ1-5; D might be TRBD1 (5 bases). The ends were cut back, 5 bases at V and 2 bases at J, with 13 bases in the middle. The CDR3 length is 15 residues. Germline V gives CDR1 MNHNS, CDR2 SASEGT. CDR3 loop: CASSSGQGGNQPQHF. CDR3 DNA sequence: TGTGCCAGCAGTTCCGGGCAGGGCGGCAATCAGCCCCAGCATTTT.

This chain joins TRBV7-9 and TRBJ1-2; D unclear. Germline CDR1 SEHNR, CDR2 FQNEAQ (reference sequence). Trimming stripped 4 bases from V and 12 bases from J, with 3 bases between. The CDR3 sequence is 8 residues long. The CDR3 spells CASSSNTF. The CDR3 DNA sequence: TGTGCCAGCAGCTCAAACACCTTC.

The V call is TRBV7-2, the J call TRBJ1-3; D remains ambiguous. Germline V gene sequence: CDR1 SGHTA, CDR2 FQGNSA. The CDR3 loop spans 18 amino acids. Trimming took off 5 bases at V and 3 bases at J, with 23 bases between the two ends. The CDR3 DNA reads TGTGCCAGCAGCCCTCATGGGGTGGGAGTTGCCATTGGAAACACCATATATTTT. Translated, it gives CASSPHGVGVAIGNTIYF. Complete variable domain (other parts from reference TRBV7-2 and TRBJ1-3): GAGVSQSPSNKVTEKGKDVELRCDPISGHTALYWYRQSLGQGLEFLIYFQGNSAPDKSGLPSDRFSAERTGGSVSTLTIQRTQQEDSAVYLCASSPHGVGVAIGNTIYFGEGSWLTVV.

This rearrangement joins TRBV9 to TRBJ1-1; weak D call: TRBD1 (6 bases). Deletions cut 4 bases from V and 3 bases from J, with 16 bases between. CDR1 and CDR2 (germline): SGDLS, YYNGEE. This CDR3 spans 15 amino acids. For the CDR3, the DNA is TGTGCCAGCAGCCCGCTGAGGGGGGCTGACACTGAAGCTTTCTTT. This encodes CASSPLRGADTEAFF.

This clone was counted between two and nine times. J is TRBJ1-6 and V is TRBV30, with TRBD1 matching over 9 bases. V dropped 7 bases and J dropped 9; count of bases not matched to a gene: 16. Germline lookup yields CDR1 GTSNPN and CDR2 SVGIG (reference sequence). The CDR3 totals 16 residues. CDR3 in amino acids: CASRPRGQGLFSPLHF. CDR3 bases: TGTGCCTCTCGCCCGAGAGGACAGGGGTTATTTTCACCCCTCCACTTT.

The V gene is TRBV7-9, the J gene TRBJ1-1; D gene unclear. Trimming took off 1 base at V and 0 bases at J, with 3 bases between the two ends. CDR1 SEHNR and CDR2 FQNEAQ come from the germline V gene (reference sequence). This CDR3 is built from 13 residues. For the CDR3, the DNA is TGTGCCAGCAGCTTAGATTTGAACACTGAAGCTTTCTTT. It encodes CASSLDLNTEAFF.

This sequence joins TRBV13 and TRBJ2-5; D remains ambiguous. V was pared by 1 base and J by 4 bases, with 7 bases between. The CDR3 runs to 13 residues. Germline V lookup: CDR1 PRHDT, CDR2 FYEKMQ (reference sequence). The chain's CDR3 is CASSLEGRETQYF. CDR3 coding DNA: TGTGCCAGCAGCTTAGAGGGAAGAGAGACCCAGTACTTC. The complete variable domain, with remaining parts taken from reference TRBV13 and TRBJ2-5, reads AAGVIQSPRHLIKEKRETATLKCYPIPRHDTVYWYQQGPGQDPQFLISFYEKMQSDKGSIPDRFSAQQFSDYHSELNMSSLELGDSALYFCASSLEGRETQYFGPGTRLLVL.

The CDR3 DNA sequence: TGTGCCAGCAGCAGGGGGACAGCAGGGGAGACCCAGTACTTC. As protein: CASSRGTAGETQYF. The J gene is TRBJ2-5, the V gene TRBV5-8, with TRBD1 matching 7 bases. The germline gives CDR1 SGHTS, CDR2 YDEGEE. V dropped 4 bases and J dropped 5; count of bases not matched to a gene: 8. The CDR3 is made up of 14 amino acids.

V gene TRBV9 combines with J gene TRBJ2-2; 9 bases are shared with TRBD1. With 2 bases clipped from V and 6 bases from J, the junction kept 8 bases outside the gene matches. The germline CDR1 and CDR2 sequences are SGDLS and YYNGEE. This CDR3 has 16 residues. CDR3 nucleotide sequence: TGTGCCAGCAGCGTTAGCCGGGACAGGGCGGCCGGGGAGCTGTTTTTT. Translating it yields CASSVSRDRAAGELFF.

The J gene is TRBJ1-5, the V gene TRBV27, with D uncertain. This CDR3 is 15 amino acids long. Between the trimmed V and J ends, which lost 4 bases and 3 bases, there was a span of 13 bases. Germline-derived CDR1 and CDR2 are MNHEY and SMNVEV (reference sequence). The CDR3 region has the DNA TGTGCCAGCAGTTGGAGGGCCGAGGTCAATCAGCCCCAGCATTTT. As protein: CASSWRAEVNQPQHF.

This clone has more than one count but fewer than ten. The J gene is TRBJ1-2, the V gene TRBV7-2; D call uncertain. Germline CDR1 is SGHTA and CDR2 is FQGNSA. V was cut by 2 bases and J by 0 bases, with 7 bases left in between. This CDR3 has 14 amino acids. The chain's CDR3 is CASSLKRANYGYTF. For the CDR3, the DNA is TGTGCCAGCAGCTTAAAACGAGCTAACTATGGCTACACCTTC.

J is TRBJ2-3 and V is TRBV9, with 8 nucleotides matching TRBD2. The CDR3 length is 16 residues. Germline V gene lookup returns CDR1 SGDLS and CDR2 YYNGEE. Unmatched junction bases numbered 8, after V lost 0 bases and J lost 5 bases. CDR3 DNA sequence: TGTGCCAGCAGCGTAGGGGCTGCGGGGGGCCGAGATACGCAGTATTTT. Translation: CASSVGAAGGRDTQYF. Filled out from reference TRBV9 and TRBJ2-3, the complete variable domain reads DSGVTQTPKHLITATGQRVTLRCSPRSGDLSVYWYQQSLDQGLQFLIQYYNGEERAKGNILERFSAQQFPDLHSELNLSSLELGDSALYFCASSVGAAGGRDTQYFGPGTRLTVL.

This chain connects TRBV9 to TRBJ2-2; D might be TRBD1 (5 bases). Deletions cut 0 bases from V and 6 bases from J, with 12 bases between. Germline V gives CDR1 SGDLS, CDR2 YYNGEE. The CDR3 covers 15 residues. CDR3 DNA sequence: TGTGCCAGCAGCGTAGTCTTAGGGGATTCCGGGGAGCTGTTTTTT. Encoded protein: CASSVVLGDSGELFF.

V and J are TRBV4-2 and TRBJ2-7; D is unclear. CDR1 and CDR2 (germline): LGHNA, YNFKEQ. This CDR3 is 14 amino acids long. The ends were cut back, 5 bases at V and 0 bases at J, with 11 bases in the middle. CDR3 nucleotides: TGTGCCAGCAGCTTTCTAGAGATCTCCTACGAGCAGTACTTC. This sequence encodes CASSFLEISYEQYF.

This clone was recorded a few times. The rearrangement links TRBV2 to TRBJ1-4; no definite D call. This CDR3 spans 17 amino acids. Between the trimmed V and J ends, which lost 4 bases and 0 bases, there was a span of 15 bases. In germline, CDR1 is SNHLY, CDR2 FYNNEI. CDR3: CASSGPPSSPTNEKLFF. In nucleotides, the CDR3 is TGTGCCAGCAGTGGACCCCCCAGTAGCCCAACTAATGAAAAACTGTTTTTT.

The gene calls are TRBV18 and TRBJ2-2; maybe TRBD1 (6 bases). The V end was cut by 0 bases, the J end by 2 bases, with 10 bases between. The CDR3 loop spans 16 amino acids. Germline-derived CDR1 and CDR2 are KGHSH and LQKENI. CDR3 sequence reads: CASSPPGQHNTGELFF. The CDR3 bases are TGTGCCAGCTCACCACCGGGACAACATAACACCGGGGAGCTGTTTTTT.

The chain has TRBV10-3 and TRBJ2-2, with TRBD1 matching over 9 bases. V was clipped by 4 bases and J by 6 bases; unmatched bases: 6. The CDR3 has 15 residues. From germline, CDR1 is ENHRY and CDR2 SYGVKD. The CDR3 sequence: CAISAGTGLAGELFF. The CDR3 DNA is TGTGCCATCAGTGCGGGGACAGGGCTTGCCGGGGAGCTGTTTTTT.

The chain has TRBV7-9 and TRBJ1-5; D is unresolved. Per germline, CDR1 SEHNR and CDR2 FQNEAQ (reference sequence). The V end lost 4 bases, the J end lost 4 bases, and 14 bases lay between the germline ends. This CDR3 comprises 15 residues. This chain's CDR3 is CASSSDSRTNQPQHF. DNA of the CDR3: TGTGCCAGCAGCTCTGACTCCCGAACTAATCAGCCCCAGCATTTT.

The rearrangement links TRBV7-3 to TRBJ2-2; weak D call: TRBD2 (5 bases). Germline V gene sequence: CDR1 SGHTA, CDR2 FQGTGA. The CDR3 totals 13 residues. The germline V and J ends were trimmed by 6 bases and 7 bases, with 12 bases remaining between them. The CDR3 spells CASRATRGGELFF. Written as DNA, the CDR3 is TGTGCCAGCAGGGCTACCCGGGGCGGGGAGCTGTTTTTT.

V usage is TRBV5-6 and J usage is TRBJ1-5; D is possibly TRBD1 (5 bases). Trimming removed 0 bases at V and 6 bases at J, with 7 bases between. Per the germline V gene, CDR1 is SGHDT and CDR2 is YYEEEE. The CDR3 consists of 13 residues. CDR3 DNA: TGTGCCAGCAGCTTGGGGGGGGGTCAGCCCCAGCATTTT. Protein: CASSLGGGQPQHF.

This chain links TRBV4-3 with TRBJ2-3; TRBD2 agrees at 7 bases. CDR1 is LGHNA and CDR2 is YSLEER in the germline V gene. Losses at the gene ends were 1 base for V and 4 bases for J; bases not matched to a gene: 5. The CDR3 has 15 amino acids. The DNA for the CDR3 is TGCGCCAGCAGCCAAGGAGGACTAGTCGCAGATACGCAGTATTTT. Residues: CASSQGGLVADTQYF.

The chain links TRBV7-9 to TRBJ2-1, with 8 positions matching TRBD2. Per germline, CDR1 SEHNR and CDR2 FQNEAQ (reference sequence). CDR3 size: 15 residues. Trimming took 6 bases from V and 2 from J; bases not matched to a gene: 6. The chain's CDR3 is CASSYAGGTYNEQFF. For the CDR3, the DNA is TGTGCCAGCAGTTATGCGGGGGGAACCTACAATGAGCAGTTCTTC.

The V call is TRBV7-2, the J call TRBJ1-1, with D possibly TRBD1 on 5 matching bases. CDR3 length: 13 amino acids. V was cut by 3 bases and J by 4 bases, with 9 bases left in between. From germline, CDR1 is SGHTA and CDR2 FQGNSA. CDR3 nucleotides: TGTGCCAGCAGCTTCAGGGCTGGCACTGAAGCTTTCTTT. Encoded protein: CASSFRAGTEAFF. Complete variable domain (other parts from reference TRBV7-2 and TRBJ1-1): GAGVSQSPSNKVTEKGKDVELRCDPISGHTALYWYRQSLGQGLEFLIYFQGNSAPDKSGLPSDRFSAERTGGSVSTLTIQRTQQEDSAVYLCASSFRAGTEAFFGQGTRLTVV.

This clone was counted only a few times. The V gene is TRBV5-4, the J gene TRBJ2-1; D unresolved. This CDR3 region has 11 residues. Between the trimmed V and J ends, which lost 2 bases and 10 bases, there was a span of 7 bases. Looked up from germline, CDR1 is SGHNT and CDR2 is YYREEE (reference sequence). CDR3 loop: CASSLIEEQFF. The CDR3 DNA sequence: TGTGCCAGCAGCTTAATTGAGGAGCAGTTCTTC.

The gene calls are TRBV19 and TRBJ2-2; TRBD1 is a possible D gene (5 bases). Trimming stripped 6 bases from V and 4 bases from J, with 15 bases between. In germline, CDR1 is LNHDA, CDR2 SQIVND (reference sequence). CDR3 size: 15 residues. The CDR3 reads CASRQTDRITGELFF. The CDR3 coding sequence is TGTGCCAGTAGGCAGACAGACCGAATCACCGGGGAGCTGTTTTTT.

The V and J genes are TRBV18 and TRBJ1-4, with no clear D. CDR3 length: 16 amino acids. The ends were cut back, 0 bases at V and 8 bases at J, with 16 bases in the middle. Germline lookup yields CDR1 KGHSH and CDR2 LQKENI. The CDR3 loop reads CASSPPDGGLIEKLFF. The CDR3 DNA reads TGTGCCAGCTCACCACCGGATGGAGGGCTGATCGAAAAACTGTTTTTT.

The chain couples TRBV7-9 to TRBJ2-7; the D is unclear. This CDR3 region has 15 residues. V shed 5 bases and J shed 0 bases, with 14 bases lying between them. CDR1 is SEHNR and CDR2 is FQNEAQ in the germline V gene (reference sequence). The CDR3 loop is CASSREAGTSYEQYF. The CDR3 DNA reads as TGTGCCAGCAGCCGAGAGGCAGGTACCTCCTACGAGCAGTACTTC.

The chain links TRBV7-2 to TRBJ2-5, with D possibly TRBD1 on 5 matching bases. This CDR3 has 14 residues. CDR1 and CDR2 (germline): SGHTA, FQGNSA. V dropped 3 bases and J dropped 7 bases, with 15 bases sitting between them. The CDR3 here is CASSFGSGFGTQYF. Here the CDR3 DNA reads TGTGCCAGCAGCTTTGGGTCAGGGTTTGGGACCCAGTACTTC. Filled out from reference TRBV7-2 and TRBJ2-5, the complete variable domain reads GAGVSQSPSNKVTEKGKDVELRCDPISGHTALYWYRQSLGQGLEFLIYFQGNSAPDKSGLPSDRFSAERTGGSVSTLTIQRTQQEDSAVYLCASSFGSGFGTQYFGPGTRLLVL.